This T cell receptor (beta chain) is from a study of T cells in Graves' hyperthyroidism and ophthalmopathy. Background on the study: The initial diagnosis was the point when peripheral blood was collected, ahead of any treatment.

The table lists this clonotype with many counts. Each diagnosis was grounded in clinical symptoms, serum thyroxine and TRAb, thyroid ultrasound, and orbital computed tomography. The J segment lost 1 base and the V segment lost 5 bases, leaving 5 bases of the junction unmatched. The length of the CDR3 is 14 residues. Per the germline V gene, CDR1 is SGHTA and CDR2 is FQGNSA. Regions amplified from RNA transcripts were the TCR beta CDR3 regions. TCR CDR3 regions were first amplified by RT-PCR with HTBI primers. TCRdb ran MiXCR on the multiplex PCR reads and lists one entry per CDR3 protein. Of 300,000 to 450,000 distinct CDR3 sequences in the sample, around 18% were seen once.

Sequenced material: blood. The sequence was obtained from a woman aged 40 to 50 with Graves' ophthalmopathy. V is TRBV7-2 and J is TRBJ2-7; 7 bases match TRBD2. CDR3 bases: TGTGCCAGCAGCATCGGACTAGGATCCTACGAGCAGTACTTC. Translated, it gives CASSIGLGSYEQYF.